This passage covers 20 T cell receptor beta chains from one sample sequenced in a study of tumor-infiltrating lymphocytes in primary liver carcinoma. Using a constant-region primer together with ProtoScript II reverse transcriptase, TCR beta cDNA was made from about 500 ng of total RNA. Libraries for TCR beta were built through three nested multiplex PCR rounds, which together made up a slightly modified ARM-PCR procedure. The first two PCR rounds used TRBV1-TRBV30 forward primers with a C-beta reverse primer, 10 to 11 cycles each. Using its own MiXCR run on the multiplex PCR reads, TCRdb lists one record per CDR3 protein. Here the sample spans nearly 200,000 distinct CDR3 sequences, less than 65% being singletons. The source of the blood RNA was unsorted whole blood, and germline DNA was extracted as well. Specimen: peripheral blood. The source is a woman aged 55 to 70 with primary liver carcinoma and hepatitis B virus infection.

The DNA for the CDR3 is TGCGCCAGCAGTCGCGACAGATCGACTAATGAAAAACTGTTTTTT. It specifies CASSRDRSTNEKLFF. The chain joins TRBV5-1 to TRBJ1-4; perhaps TRBD1 as D (5 bases). The V gene lost 5 bases and the J gene lost 2 bases, with 13 bases spanning the gap. This CDR3 is 15 amino acids long. The germline gives CDR1 SGHRS, CDR2 YFSETQ.

The J gene is TRBJ2-7, the V gene TRBV11-2; D might be TRBD2 (7 bases). The V gene's germline CDR1 is SGHAT and CDR2 FQNNGV. This CDR3 has 16 amino acids. Trimming pared 0 bases from V and 2 bases from J, leaving 14 bases between. The CDR3 bases are TGTGCCAGCAGCTTAGACAGGGGACTAACTCCCTACGAGCAGTACTTC. Encoded protein: CASSLDRGLTPYEQYF. Full variable domain (rest looked up from reference TRBV11-2 and TRBJ2-7): EAGVAQSPRYKIIEKRQSVAFWCNPISGHATLYWYQQILGQGPKLLIQFQNNGVVDDSQLPKDRFSAERLKGVDSTLKIQPAKLEDSAVYLCASSLDRGLTPYEQYFGPGTRLTVT.

As regards this clonotype: At one of its ends the junction is not consistent with the germline gene, which may arise from a read error. The gene calls are TRBV6-6 and TRBJ2-1, with D perhaps matching TRBD2 (6 bases). The CDR3 extends over 15 amino acids. Germline V gene data show CDR1 as MNHNY and CDR2 as SVGAGI (reference sequence). The CDR3 spells CASRARGSSYNKQFF. For the CDR3, the DNA is TGTGCCAGCAGGGCACGGGGGAGCTCCTACAATAAGCAGTTCTTC.

Turning to this clonotype: An end of the junction differs from the germline gene, which may be a read error. The chain links TRBV29-1 to TRBJ2-4; TRBD1 aligns across 9 bases. Germline V gene lookup returns CDR1 SQVTM and CDR2 ANQGSEA. CDR3 size: 16 residues. Here the CDR3 reads CSGEVQGAAGVEILYF. The CDR3 DNA sequence: TGCAGCGGTGAGGTACAGGGGGCCGCCGGGGTGGAGATTCTGTACTTC.

DNA for the CDR3: TGTGCCAGCAATCAAACAGGGTACGGCGAAAAACTGTTTTTT. Residues: CASNQTGYGEKLFF. The chain carries TRBV12-3 or TRBV12-4 and TRBJ1-4; D is possibly TRBD1 (6 bases). The V end was cut by 7 bases, the J end by 8 bases, with 17 bases between. The CDR3 extends over 14 amino acids.

This clonotype was recorded at least ten times. J is TRBJ2-1 and V is TRBV7-8; D gene ambiguous. The CDR3 consists of 13 residues. V was trimmed by 2 bases and J by 10 bases, leaving 12 bases between them. From germline, CDR1 is SGHVS and CDR2 FQNEAQ. For the CDR3, the DNA is TGTGCCAGCAGCTTACGCCCTTTTGGAGAGCAGTTCTTC. It specifies CASSLRPFGEQFF.

This chain connects TRBV11-2 to TRBJ1-2; TRBD1 agrees at 10 bases. The germline gives CDR1 SGHAT, CDR2 FQNNGV. After removal of 8 bases from V and 5 bases from J, the junction contained 17 bases not matched to a gene. This CDR3 is 17 amino acids long. The CDR3, as DNA: TGTGCCAGCTGTCCCTTGCCGGACAGGGGGAGAATATATGGCTACACCTTC. Amino acids: CASCPLPDRGRIYGYTF.

This clonotype was observed a handful of times. A single base separates this from a much larger clone, so it may be a read error. The chain combines TRBV12-3 or TRBV12-4 with TRBJ2-1, with 9 positions matching TRBD2. The junction had 13 bases not matched to a gene; V was cut back by 10 bases and J by 6 bases. CDR3 length: 15 residues. This CDR3 is CANTLGLAGLNEQFF. CDR3 coding DNA: TGTGCCAACACTTTGGGGCTAGCGGGACTCAATGAGCAGTTCTTC.

Remarks on this clonotype: Germline is not matched at one junction end, which may reflect a read error. The chain uses TRBV6-6 and TRBJ2-4; 11 nucleotides agree with TRBD2. The CDR3 covers 16 residues. Per germline, CDR1 MNHNY and CDR2 SVGAGI (reference sequence). The CDR3 nucleotides are TGTGCCAGCAAAAAAGTACTAGCGGGAGCCAAAAACATTCAATACTTC. It specifies CASKKVLAGAKNIQYF.

About this clonotype: A read error may account for a junction end that differs from germline. The gene calls are TRBV6-1 and TRBJ2-4; 9 nucleotides agree with TRBD2. The CDR3 covers 19 residues. The V gene's germline CDR1 is MNHNS and CDR2 SASEGT. CDR3 sequence: CANSEEASGRTSVKDIQYF. CDR3 DNA: TGTGCCAACAGTGAAGAGGCAAGCGGGAGGACTAGCGTCAAAGACATTCAGTACTTC.

This clonotype has ten or more counts. V usage is TRBV5-6 and J usage is TRBJ2-7; D is undetermined. Germline-derived CDR1 and CDR2 are SGHDT and YYEEEE. V was shortened by 0 bases and J by 6 bases, with 10 bases between the two germline ends. The CDR3 consists of 13 residues. CDR3 in DNA: TGTGCCAGCAGCTTGGACCTTTCGGGCGAGCAGTACTTC. Translation gives CASSLDLSGEQYF.

To note about this clonotype: Being one base from a much bigger clone, this may be a read error. The rearrangement uses TRBV6-1 and TRBJ2-3; D possibly uses TRBD1 or TRBD2 (5 bases each). Germline values: CDR1 MNHNS, CDR2 SASEGT. The CDR3 is 15 residues long. CDR3 in amino acids: CASSEWGYSTDTQYF. CDR3 DNA: TGTGCCAGCAGTGAATGGGGGTACAGCACGGATACGCAGTATTTT.

Notes on this clonotype: This may stem from a read error, because a much larger clone lies one nucleotide away. J is TRBJ2-6 and V is TRBV10-2, with a weak D call TRBD1 (7 bases). The germline V gene has CDR1 WSHSY and CDR2 SAAADI. Trimming stripped 8 bases from V and 0 bases from J, with 17 bases between. There are 17 residues in the CDR3. In DNA, the CDR3 is TGCGCCAGCGTGGCGAACAGGGGAGGCTCTGGGGCCAACGTCCTGACTTTC. Translated: CASVANRGGSGANVLTF.

In its sample, this clonotype was seen many times. This chain joins TRBV28 and TRBJ1-5, with 7 bases aligning to TRBD1. Losses at the gene ends were 8 bases for V and 6 bases for J; bases not matched to a gene: 10. Germline V gives CDR1 MDHEN, CDR2 SYDVKM. The CDR3 loop spans 14 amino acids. The CDR3 nucleotides read TGTGCCAGCTGTGAAGGGGGCGAGGGTCAGCCCCAGCATTTT. Translation gives CASCEGGEGQPQHF. The whole variable domain, filled in from reference TRBV28 and TRBJ1-5, reads DVKVTQSSRYLVKRTGEKVFLECVQDMDHENMFWYRQDPGLGLRLIYFSYDVKMKEKGDIPEGYSVSREKKERFSLILESASTNQTSMYLCASCEGGEGQPQHFGDGTRLSIL.

This chain's CDR3 is CSGRGLAGNNEQFF. The CDR3 region has the DNA TGCAGTGGACGGGGACTAGCGGGAAACAATGAGCAGTTCTTC. This sequence joins TRBV20-1 and TRBJ2-1; 13 positions agree with TRBD2. This CDR3 is built from 14 residues. Trimming took 7 bases from V and 5 from J; bases not matched to a gene: 5. Germline assignment: CDR1 DFQATT and CDR2 SNEGSKA (reference sequence).

This rearrangement joins TRBV11-1 to TRBJ2-3, with no clear D. Germline V gene sequence: CDR1 SGHAT, CDR2 FQDESV (reference sequence). V shed 5 bases and J shed 5 bases, with 20 bases lying between them. The CDR3 covers 16 residues. The CDR3 coding sequence is TGTGCCAGCAGCCCCAAACAGTGGGCGGTAATAGATACGCAGTATTTT. Translating gives CASSPKQWAVIDTQYF. Filled out from reference TRBV11-1 and TRBJ2-3, the complete variable domain reads EAEVAQSPRYKITEKSQAVAFWCDPISGHATLYWYRQILGQGPELLVQFQDESVVDDSQLPKDRFSAERLKGVDSTLKIQPAELGDSAMYLCASSPKQWAVIDTQYFGPGTRLTVL.

Details on this clonotype: Compared with germline, one end of the junction differs, possibly owing to a read error. The rearrangement joins TRBV11-2 to TRBJ2-7; TRBD1 agrees at 7 bases. This CDR3 contains 12 residues. CDR1 and CDR2 from the germline V gene are SGHAT and FQNNGV. The CDR3 region is CASGRQGYEQNF. The CDR3 DNA sequence: TGTGCCAGCGGCCGACAGGGATACGAGCAGAACTTC.

This clonotype was detected only a few times. One base away lies a much larger clone, so this may be a sequencing read error. The J gene is TRBJ1-4, the V gene TRBV11-3; 8 nucleotides agree with TRBD1. CDR3 size: 18 residues. The germline CDR1 and CDR2 sequences are SGHNT and YENEEA. The CDR3 protein is CASSFRQGLGATNEKLVF. CDR3 coding DNA: TGTGCCAGCAGCTTCCGACAGGGGCTAGGGGCAACTAATGAAAAACTGGTTTTT.

J is TRBJ2-2 and V is TRBV7-9; unclear D gene. Germline V gene lookup returns CDR1 SEHNR and CDR2 FQNEAQ (reference sequence). V was shortened by 7 bases and J by 7 bases, with 13 bases between the two germline ends. There are 13 residues in the CDR3. In DNA form, the CDR3 reads TGTGCCAGCAACCCCACCGGCGACGGGGAGCTGTTTTTT. Its translation: CASNPTGDGELFF.

On this clonotype: Given a much more abundant clone one base away, this may be a read error. The V gene is TRBV29-1, the J gene TRBJ1-2; D is possibly TRBD1 (5 bases). This CDR3 comprises 15 residues. The ends were cut back, 3 bases at V and 2 bases at J, with 16 bases in the middle. Per the germline V gene, CDR1 is SQVTM and CDR2 is ANQGSEA. Here the CDR3 DNA reads TGCAGCGTTGATTACCGGGGGGTAGGGAACTATGGCTACACCTTC. It yields the protein CSVDYRGVGNYGYTF.